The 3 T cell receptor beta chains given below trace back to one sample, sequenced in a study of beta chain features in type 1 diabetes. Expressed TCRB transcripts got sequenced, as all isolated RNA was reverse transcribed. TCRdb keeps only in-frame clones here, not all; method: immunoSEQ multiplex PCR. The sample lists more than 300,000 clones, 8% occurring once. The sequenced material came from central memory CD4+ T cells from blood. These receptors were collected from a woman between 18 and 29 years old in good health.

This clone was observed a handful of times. The CDR3 DNA follows: TGTGCCAGCAGCAACGGGACTAGCGGGAGGAATGAGCAGTTCTTC. Its protein is CASSNGTSGRNEQFF. The chain joins TRBV21-1 to TRBJ2-1; the table's D call, TRBD2, was not checked against the DNA. TRBV21-1 is shown as a pseudogene. The CDR3 consists of 15 residues.

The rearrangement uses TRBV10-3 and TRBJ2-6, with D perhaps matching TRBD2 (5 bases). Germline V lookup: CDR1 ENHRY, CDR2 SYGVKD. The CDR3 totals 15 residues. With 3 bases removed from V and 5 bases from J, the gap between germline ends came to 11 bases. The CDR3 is CAISDTGKWANVLTF. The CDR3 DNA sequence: TGTGCCATCAGTGACACGGGAAAATGGGCCAACGTCCTGACTTTC.

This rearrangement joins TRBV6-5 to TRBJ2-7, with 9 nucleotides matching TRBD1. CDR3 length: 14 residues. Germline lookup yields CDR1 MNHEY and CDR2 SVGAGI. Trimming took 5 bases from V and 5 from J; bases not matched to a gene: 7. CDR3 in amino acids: CASSEQGARDEQYF. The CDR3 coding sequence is TGTGCCAGCAGTGAACAGGGGGCGCGCGACGAGCAGTACTTC.